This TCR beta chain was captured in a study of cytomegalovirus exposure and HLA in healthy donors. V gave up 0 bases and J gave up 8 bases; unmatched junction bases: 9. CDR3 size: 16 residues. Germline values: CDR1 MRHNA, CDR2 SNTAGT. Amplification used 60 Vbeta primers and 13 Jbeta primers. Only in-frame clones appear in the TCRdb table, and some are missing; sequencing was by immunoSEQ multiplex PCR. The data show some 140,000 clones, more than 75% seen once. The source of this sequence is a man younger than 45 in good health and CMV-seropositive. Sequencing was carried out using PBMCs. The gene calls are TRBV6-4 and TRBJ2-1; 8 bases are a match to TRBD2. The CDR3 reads CASSDSGGGPLYEQFF. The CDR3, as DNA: TGTGCCAGCAGTGACTCCGGGGGGGGGCCTCTCTATGAGCAGTTCTTC.